Listed below are T cell receptor beta chains from one sample, sequenced in a study of identical twins. TCRdb independently ran MiXCR on the 5' RACE reads; one entry per CDR3 protein. Among fewer than 250,000 distinct CDR3 sequences listed, 7.5% were seen once. These data are also associated with another study on yellow fever vaccine responses in identical twins.

Sequenced material: CD8+ T cells sorted from blood. Source of these receptors: a woman younger than 30 in good health. CDR3s include the opening cysteine and the closing phenylalanine or tryptophan. D genes are given only for firm matches. Size is stated for part of the rows, as once, few or many counts, or as a class when the clone is expanded.

clone_size	v_call	j_call	d_call	cdr3_aa	cdr3_nt
.	TRBV10-3	TRBJ2-1	.	CAISEPGKRDRLRFGEQFF	TGTGCCATCAGTGAGCCCGGGAAGAGGGACCGACTGCGCTTCGGGGAGCAGTTCTTC
few	TRBV4-1	TRBJ2-5	.	CASSQPWQETQYF	TGCGCCAGCAGCCAGCCCTGGCAAGAGACCCAGTACTTC
few	TRBV9	TRBJ1-5	TRBD1	CASGGQGFNQPQHF	TGTGCCAGCGGGGGACAGGGATTCAATCAGCCCCAGCATTTT
.	TRBV11-2	TRBJ2-7	.	CASSLEASRAYEQYF	TGTGCCAGCAGCTTAGAAGCTAGCCGAGCCTACGAGCAGTACTTC
few	TRBV7-3	TRBJ2-3	TRBD2	CASSLTGGYTDTQYF	TGTGCCAGCAGCTTAACGGGAGGGTACACAGATACGCAGTATTTT
.	TRBV25-1	TRBJ2-7	TRBD2	CASSGIGTSLSEQYF	TGTGCCAGCAGTGGGATCGGGACTAGTTTGTCCGAGCAGTACTTC
few	TRBV27	TRBJ1-5	TRBD1	CASSDRGDSNQPQHF	TGTGCCAGCAGTGACAGGGGGGATAGCAATCAGCCCCAGCATTTT
many	TRBV5-5	TRBJ1-2	.	CASSWDGPYYGYTF	TGTGCCAGCAGCTGGGACGGACCTTACTATGGCTACACCTTC
.	TRBV19	TRBJ1-5	.	CASSISSFYSNQPQHF	TGTGCCAGTAGTATTTCCTCGTTTTATAGCAATCAGCCCCAGCATTTT
many	TRBV2	TRBJ2-1	.	CASSVGPF	TGTGCCAGCAGTGTCGGACCCTTC
many	TRBV20-1	TRBJ1-6	.	CSARDSQNSPLHF	TGCAGTGCTCGGGATTCTCAAAATTCACCCCTCCACTTT
.	TRBV7-8	TRBJ2-7	TRBD1	CASSRTGVGEQYF	TGTGCCAGCAGCCGGACAGGGGTTGGCGAGCAGTACTTC
few	TRBV7-9	TRBJ2-2	.	CASNTGTAGGELFF	TGTGCCAGCAACACCGGGACGGCAGGCGGGGAGCTGTTTTTT
.	TRBV5-4	TRBJ2-7	TRBD2	CASSSDGGAYEQYF	TGTGCCAGCAGCTCCGATGGGGGGGCCTACGAGCAGTACTTC
many	TRBV20-1	TRBJ2-7	.	CSARVPDTYEQYF	TGCAGTGCTAGGGTGCCTGACACCTACGAGCAGTACTTC
few	TRBV27	TRBJ2-1	.	CASSLNPNEQFF	TGTGCCAGCAGTTTAAATCCCAATGAGCAGTTCTTC
many	TRBV28	TRBJ1-1	.	CASSFRNTEAFF	TGTGCCAGCAGTTTCCGGAACACTGAAGCTTTCTTT
few	TRBV7-2	TRBJ2-7	.	CASSLADSSRYEQYF	TGTGCCAGCAGCTTAGCTGACTCCTCCCGCTACGAGCAGTACTTC
many	TRBV5-1	TRBJ2-3	.	CASSLARGLITDTQYF	TGCGCCAGCAGCTTGGCTCGGGGGTTAATCACAGATACGCAGTATTTT
few	TRBV7-8	TRBJ2-7	TRBD1	CASTLARDRGVYEQYF	TGTGCCAGTACGCTCGCACGGGACAGGGGGGTTTACGAGCAGTACTTC
few	TRBV4-1	TRBJ1-2	.	CASSQEQGPNYGYTF	TGCGCCAGCAGCCAAGAGCAGGGGCCTAACTATGGCTACACCTTC
many	TRBV7-2	TRBJ2-1	.	CASSLGRDQSSYNEQFF	TGTGCCAGCAGCTTAGGCCGGGACCAGAGCTCCTACAATGAGCAGTTCTTC
many	TRBV10-3	TRBJ1-1	TRBD1	CATGTEGTEAFF	TGTGCCACCGGGACAGAGGGCACTGAAGCTTTCTTT
few	TRBV7-9	TRBJ2-2	.	CASVRDSDVGELFF	TGTGCCAGCGTCCGGGACTCCGATGTGGGGGAGCTGTTTTTT
few	TRBV7-9	TRBJ1-1	.	CASTTDLTEAFF	TGTGCCAGCACCACAGACCTCACTGAAGCTTTCTTT
few	TRBV9	TRBJ2-3	.	CASSEEGAVGDTQYF	TGTGCCAGCAGCGAAGAAGGGGCTGTCGGAGATACGCAGTATTTT
many	TRBV9	TRBJ2-1	TRBD1	CASNSPGTGTREQFF	TGTGCCAGCAACAGTCCCGGGACAGGGACGAGGGAGCAGTTCTTC
many	TRBV28	TRBJ2-7	TRBD1	CASMGQAYEQYF	TGTGCCAGCATGGGACAGGCCTACGAGCAGTACTTC
few	TRBV5-6	TRBJ2-7	.	CASGQTAYEQYF	TGTGCCAGCGGTCAGACCGCCTACGAGCAGTACTTC
many	TRBV27	TRBJ2-7	.	CASSSEGVVYEQYF	TGTGCCAGCAGTTCGGAGGGGGTTGTCTACGAGCAGTACTTC
few	TRBV28	TRBJ2-7	.	CASSYKPGTQNYEQYF	TGTGCCAGCTCGTACAAACCCGGGACACAGAACTACGAGCAGTACTTC
few	TRBV7-8	TRBJ2-5	TRBD1	CASSLRGQDGETQYF	TGTGCCAGCAGCTTACGGGGACAGGACGGAGAGACCCAGTACTTC
few	TRBV11-2	TRBJ2-1	TRBD1	CASSLDRFRGRTGLEQFF	TGTGCCAGCAGCTTAGACCGCTTCAGGGGGCGTACTGGGCTTGAGCAGTTCTTC
.	TRBV14	TRBJ2-4	.	CASSQVSTGSNPAKNIQYF	TGTGCCAGCAGCCAAGTGTCTACGGGCAGCAACCCAGCCAAAAACATTCAGTACTTC
many	TRBV6-1	TRBJ2-1	.	CASSTTSYNEQFF	TGTGCCAGCAGTACCACTAGCTACAATGAGCAGTTCTTC
.	TRBV7-9	TRBJ2-5	.	CASSPDRMQETQYF	TGTGCCAGCAGCCCGGACAGAATGCAAGAGACCCAGTACTTC
few	TRBV20-1	TRBJ2-3	.	CSARAGIRDTQYF	TGCAGTGCTAGAGCAGGGATTAGAGATACGCAGTATTTT
.	TRBV3-1	TRBJ2-7	TRBD1	CASSPIRQGIDEQYF	TGTGCCAGCAGCCCGATCCGACAGGGGATAGACGAGCAGTACTTC
.	TRBV20-1	TRBJ2-5	TRBD2	CSASGTSGRVGETQYF	TGCAGTGCGTCCGGGACTAGCGGGAGGGTTGGGGAGACCCAGTACTTC
.	TRBV27	TRBJ2-7	.	CASSATTGSGAYEQYF	TGTGCCAGCAGTGCGACGACAGGGTCGGGGGCCTACGAGCAGTACTTC
many	TRBV20-1	TRBJ2-5	.	CSARDGGGQETQYF	TGCAGTGCTAGAGATGGTGGGGGACAAGAGACCCAGTACTTC